The 20 T cell receptor beta chains listed next were all sequenced from one sample in a study of cytotoxic CD8 clonotypes in ibrutinib-treated CLL. The repertoire was sequenced with immunoSEQ multiplex PCR; TCRdb's copy has only in-frame clones and lacks some. The repertoire has over 200,000 clones, roughly three quarters of them found once; the top ten carry 5.9%. Here the sequenced sample was PBMCs, taken after 12 months of ibrutinib treatment. The receptors here all came from a human donor with chronic lymphocytic leukemia.

The rearrangement links TRBV5-6 to TRBJ1-2; D gene unclear. The CDR3 loop spans 14 amino acids. In germline, CDR1 is SGHDT, CDR2 YYEEEE. Between the trimmed V and J ends, which lost 0 bases and 6 bases, there was a span of 12 bases. Here the CDR3 reads CASSLVPGLNGYTF. In DNA, the CDR3 is TGTGCCAGCAGCTTGGTTCCAGGCCTAAATGGCTACACCTTC.

The V gene is TRBV28, the J gene TRBJ2-7, with 9 bases identical to TRBD1. This CDR3 comprises 18 residues. V was pared by 3 bases and J by 7 bases, with 19 bases of the junction left unmatched. Germline-derived CDR1 and CDR2 are MDHEN and SYDVKM. CDR3 in amino acids: CASSFFFPPPGQGYEQYF. The DNA for the CDR3 is TGTGCCAGCAGTTTTTTTTTCCCACCCCCGGGACAGGGTTATGAGCAGTACTTC.

This chain joins TRBV28 and TRBJ2-6; 11 bases align to TRBD1. Per the germline V gene, CDR1 is MDHEN and CDR2 is SYDVKM. Losses at the gene ends were 4 bases for V and 5 bases for J; bases not matched to a gene: 10. The CDR3 is 18 residues long. DNA of the CDR3: TGTGCCAGCAGTTCCCCCCGGACAGGGGGCGCTAGGGCCAACGTCCTGACTTTC. Translation gives CASSSPRTGGARANVLTF.

V usage is TRBV28 and J usage is TRBJ2-7; a possible D gene is TRBD2 (5 bases). Germline CDR1 is MDHEN and CDR2 is SYDVKM. The V and J ends lost 7 bases and 2 bases respectively, with 15 bases between them. CDR3 length: 14 amino acids. The CDR3 DNA reads as TGTGCCAGCACCCTCGGAGGACTTCCCTACGAGCAGTACTTC. This gives the protein CASTLGGLPYEQYF.

The chain combines TRBV4-1 with TRBJ1-2; D perhaps matches TRBD1 (5 bases). Germline assignment: CDR1 MGHRA and CDR2 YSYEKL. The CDR3 spans 14 residues. V dropped 3 bases and J dropped 0 bases, with 8 bases sitting between them. The CDR3: CASSQDTPNYGYTF. Written as DNA, the CDR3 is TGCGCCAGCAGCCAGGACACCCCTAACTATGGCTACACCTTC.

The chain uses TRBV19 and TRBJ2-1, with D tentatively TRBD1 or TRBD2 (6 bases each). V lost 0 bases and J lost 16, with 13 bases in between. This CDR3 contains 12 residues. Germline lookup yields CDR1 LNHDA and CDR2 SQIVND (reference sequence). DNA of the CDR3: TGTGCCAGTAGTATAGAAGCGGAGGGGGGATTCTTC. This encodes CASSIEAEGGFF.

The CDR3 is CASSSTGLAGVARNEQYF. The CDR3 DNA sequence: TGTGCCAGCAGTTCAACGGGACTAGCGGGCGTAGCCCGCAACGAGCAGTACTTC. The chain links TRBV27 to TRBJ2-7; 12 bases align to TRBD2. The CDR3 totals 18 residues. Losses at the gene ends were 4 bases for V and 5 bases for J; bases not matched to a gene: 15. Germline assignment: CDR1 MNHEY and CDR2 SMNVEV (reference sequence).

This clone was recorded only once. The chain links TRBV25-1 to TRBJ2-1, with TRBD1 identical over 7 bases. The CDR3 is made up of 15 amino acids. The junction had 13 bases not matched to a gene; V was cut back by 5 bases and J by 9 bases. Per the germline V gene, CDR1 is MGHDK and CDR2 is SYGVNS. CDR3 residues: CASSNPGQPSSEQFF. The CDR3 region has the DNA TGTGCCAGCAGTAACCCGGGACAGCCCTCCAGTGAGCAGTTCTTC.

The chain is built from TRBV4-1 and TRBJ1-2, with a possible D match to TRBD1 (5 bases). Deletions cut 4 bases from V and 5 bases from J, with 17 bases between. CDR1 MGHRA and CDR2 YSYEKL come from the germline V gene. This CDR3 contains 15 residues. CDR3 residues: CASSLGTGVRYGYTF. The CDR3 bases are TGCGCCAGCAGCCTAGGGACGGGAGTAAGGTATGGCTACACCTTC.

The chain combines TRBV13 with TRBJ2-3; no clear D gene. The CDR3 is 13 residues long. Between the trimmed V and J ends, which lost 3 bases and 6 bases, there was a span of 10 bases. Per germline, CDR1 PRHDT and CDR2 FYEKMQ (reference sequence). The CDR3 region is CASSLAARDTQYF. The CDR3 DNA reads TGTGCCAGCAGCTTGGCGGCCCGGGATACGCAGTATTTT.

V is TRBV28 and J is TRBJ1-2; 10 bases agree with TRBD1. V dropped 6 bases and J dropped 6; count of bases not matched to a gene: 7. This CDR3 is 14 amino acids long. The germline V gene encodes CDR1 MDHEN and CDR2 SYDVKM. The CDR3 DNA sequence: TGTGCCAGCAGCCATGTGGACAGGGGGGATGGCTACACCTTC. Its translation: CASSHVDRGDGYTF.

On this clone: Other DNA sequences in the sample encode the same CDR3. The CDR3 here is CASSLGQGNTEAFF. In nucleotides, the CDR3 is TGTGCCAGCAGCTTAGGTCAGGGGAACACTGAAGCTTTCTTT. The chain joins TRBV7-3 to TRBJ1-1; maybe TRBD1 (5 bases). Germline CDR1 SGHTA, CDR2 FQGTGA. The V end lost 2 bases, the J end lost 1 base, and 8 bases lay between the germline ends. CDR3 length: 14 amino acids.

The chain has TRBV2 and TRBJ2-1; weak D call: TRBD2 (6 bases). Trimming cost V 5 bases and J 0 bases, with 14 bases left between them. Germline V gene sequence: CDR1 SNHLY, CDR2 FYNNEI. CDR3 length: 16 amino acids. The CDR3 loop is CASSPPPGLSYNEQFF. As DNA, the CDR3 is TGTGCCAGCAGTCCCCCTCCGGGACTCTCCTACAATGAGCAGTTCTTC.

The chain has TRBV5-6 and TRBJ1-3; the D is unclear. V was shortened by 4 bases and J by 0 bases, with 5 bases between the two germline ends. This CDR3 spans 13 amino acids. Germline V gene data show CDR1 as SGHDT and CDR2 as YYEEEE. Here the CDR3 reads CASSAVSGNTIYF. CDR3 bases: TGTGCCAGCAGCGCAGTCTCTGGAAACACCATATATTTT.

The rearrangement joins TRBV28 to TRBJ2-1; the D gene is possibly TRBD1 (7 bases). Between the trimmed V and J ends, which lost 7 bases and 8 bases, there was a span of 18 bases. This CDR3 is built from 14 residues. Germline assignment: CDR1 MDHEN and CDR2 SYDVKM. The CDR3 protein is CASKLGGGSYEQFF. The CDR3 DNA sequence: TGTGCCAGCAAACTAGGAGGGGGCTCCTATGAGCAGTTCTTC.

This chain uses TRBV27 with TRBJ1-5; TRBD1 matches 7 bases. Trimming removed 3 bases from V and 6 bases from J; junction bases left unmatched: 8. This CDR3 is 15 amino acids long. Germline loops: CDR1 MNHEY, CDR2 SMNVEV (reference sequence). CDR3 DNA: TGTGCCAGCAGTTTTCTTGAGGGGGCGCCTCAGCCCCAGCATTTT. Translating gives CASSFLEGAPQPQHF.

The chain combines TRBV6-6 with TRBJ1-3; D not certain. Trimming cost V 5 bases and J 8 bases, with 19 bases left between them. Per germline, CDR1 MNHNY and CDR2 SVGAGI (reference sequence). This CDR3 region has 15 residues. The DNA for the CDR3 is TGTGCCAGCAGTCCGCTGGGGAGATTACAGTACACCATATATTTT. Translation gives CASSPLGRLQYTIYF.

The CDR3 region has the DNA TGTGCCAGCAGAGCGCCGGGACAGGGTGTCGGGGCCAACGTCCTGACTTTC. Residues: CASRAPGQGVGANVLTF. V usage is TRBV11-2 and J usage is TRBJ2-6; 9 bases line up with TRBD1. Germline V gene sequence: CDR1 SGHAT, CDR2 FQNNGV. V gave up 6 bases and J gave up 4 bases; unmatched junction bases: 10. The CDR3 is 17 amino acids.

V gene TRBV7-9 combines with J gene TRBJ1-2, with 7 bases aligning to TRBD1. J lost 8 bases, V lost 11 bases, and 20 bases had no gene match. Germline-derived CDR1 and CDR2 are SEHNR and FQNEAQ (reference sequence). This CDR3 is built from 15 residues. The CDR3 sequence is CARNAQGSALGGYTF. The CDR3 bases are TGTGCCCGAAACGCACAGGGGTCGGCTCTAGGAGGCTACACCTTC.

The chain joins TRBV6-5 to TRBJ2-7; the D gene could be TRBD1 or TRBD2 (6 bases each). This CDR3 has 14 residues. Germline lookup yields CDR1 MNHEY and CDR2 SVGAGI. Between the trimmed V and J ends, which lost 6 bases and 7 bases, there was a span of 19 bases. The CDR3 bases are TGTGCCAGCAGCCGGCATCGGGGGCTAGGGGAGCAGTACTTC. It codes for CASSRHRGLGEQYF.